These T cell receptor beta chains were read from a single sample in a study of T-cell reconstitution after alpha-beta-depleted transplantation in children. From the PCR reads, TCRdb called clonotypes with MiXCR, one entry per CDR3 protein. The data show a few hundred thousand distinct CDR3 sequences, under 15% seen once. Sequences were derived from PBMCs from the stem cell graft donor, sampled from the stem cell graft. The receptor set was obtained from a human donor who donated a stem cell graft to a child with combined immunodeficiency. The CDR3 runs from the conserved cysteine through the conserved F or W. Fields, in order: V gene, clone size, CDR3 length, D gene, J gene, CDR3 DNA, CDR3 protein. D genes are given only for firm matches. Part of the rows lack a size; the others show once, few, many or a class for expanded clones.

>TRBV27|many|17|TRBD1|TRBJ1-2
TGTGCCAGCAGTCACTACCTACAGGGGGCGAGGTACTATGGCTACACCTTC
CASSHYLQGARYYGYTF
>TRBV4-2|few|18|TRBD1|TRBJ2-6
TGTGCCAGCAGCCAAGATCATAACAGGGGGCTAGGGGCCAACGTCCTGACTTTC
CASSQDHNRGLGANVLTF
>TRBV20-1|many|15|NA|TRBJ1-5
TGCAGTGCTAGAGCCGCCGGGGCCCGCTATCAGCCCCAGCATTTT
CSARAAGARYQPQHF
>TRBV7-2|few|16|TRBD2|TRBJ2-2
TGTGCCAGCAGTTTCTCAGCGGGGGGAAACACCGGGGAGCTGTTTTTT
CASSFSAGGNTGELFF
>TRBV5-1|few|14|TRBD1|TRBJ1-2
TGCGCCAGCAGCTTGGGACAGGGGGCGCATGGCTACACCTTC
CASSLGQGAHGYTF
>TRBV21-1|NA|14|NA|TRBJ1-6
TGTGCCAGCACTCGGGGGGGTGCCGGATCACCCCTCCACTTT
CASTRGGAGSPLHF
>TRBV5-1|few|14|NA|TRBJ2-7
TGCGCCAGCAGCATCCTAGGGGGATACCACGAGCAGTACTTC
CASSILGGYHEQYF
>TRBV25-1|NA|16|NA|TRBJ2-1
TGTGCCAGCAGACCCCGACTCCCGAGCTCCTACAATGAGCAGTTCTTC
CASRPRLPSSYNEQFF
>TRBV5-5|NA|14|NA|TRBJ1-2
TGTGCCAGCAGCGGAATAACAGGGAGGGTTGGCTACACCTTC
CASSGITGRVGYTF
>TRBV11-2|NA|14|NA|TRBJ2-5
TGTGCCAGCAGCTTAGTTAGACAGCCACCGACCCAGTACTTC
CASSLVRQPPTQYF
>TRBV20-1|few|14|NA|TRBJ2-1
TGCAGTGCCTCAAGGGGGGGACAGTGGAATGAGCAGTTCTTC
CSASRGGQWNEQFF
>TRBV9|NA|16|TRBD2|TRBJ2-5
TGTGCCAGCAGCACCGCCGGGGGGCGGGAGGGTGAGACCCAGTACTTC
CASSTAGGREGETQYF
>TRBV7-3|NA|14|NA|TRBJ2-5
TGTGCCAGCAGCTCCCAGCCGGGGTTGGAGACCCAGTACTTC
CASSSQPGLETQYF
>TRBV6-2/TRBV6-3|few|16|TRBD2|TRBJ2-1
TGTGCCAGCAAAACAAGACTAGCGGGGCACTACAATGAGCAGTTCTTC
CASKTRLAGHYNEQFF
>TRBV12-3/TRBV12-4|NA|15|TRBD2|TRBJ2-5
TGTGCCAGCAGTTTAGGGCTAGCGGCGTCAGAGACCCAGTACTTC
CASSLGLAASETQYF
>TRBV7-2|few|15|NA|TRBJ2-1
TGTGCCAGCAGCTTACGGTCGGGCGAATACTTGGGGCAGTTCTTC
CASSLRSGEYLGQFF
>TRBV25-1|many|16|NA|TRBJ2-1
TGTGCCAGCAGTGAATACAGGGCATGGGGTTACAATGAGCAGTTCTTC
CASSEYRAWGYNEQFF
>TRBV27|NA|12|NA|TRBJ2-7
TGTGCCAGCAGATCCAGCCTAGCGGAGCAGTACTTC
CASRSSLAEQYF
>TRBV27|many|17|NA|TRBJ2-1
TGTGCCAGCAGTGGAATTACCGGGACGGCTTCCTACAATGAGCAGTTCTTC
CASSGITGTASYNEQFF
>TRBV14|few|14|NA|TRBJ2-2
TGTGCCAGCAGCCAAGGGGTTTACACCGGGGAGCTGTTTTTT
CASSQGVYTGELFF
>TRBV6-6|NA|13|TRBD1|TRBJ1-5
TGTGCCAGCACCCCGACAGGGACTCAGCCCCAGCATTTT
CASTPTGTQPQHF
>TRBV10-3|NA|16|TRBD2|TRBJ2-1
TGTGCCATCACGATACTAGCGGGATCCTTCTACAATGAGCAGTTCTTC
CAITILAGSFYNEQFF
>TRBV29-1|few|13|NA|TRBJ2-3
TGCAGCGTTACTGTACTTGGCACAGATACGCAGTATTTT
CSVTVLGTDTQYF
>TRBV24-1|many|13|NA|TRBJ2-5
TGTGCCACCAGTGACCCGGGAAGGGAGACCCAGTACTTC
CATSDPGRETQYF
>TRBV7-2|NA|15|NA|TRBJ2-5
TGTGCCAGCAGCTCTAGGACACTGACAAAGGAGACCCAGTACTTC
CASSSRTLTKETQYF
>TRBV7-8|NA|17|TRBD2|TRBJ2-3
TGTGCCAGCAGCCTAACCAGGAGCGGGGGGAACACAGATACGCAGTATTTT
CASSLTRSGGNTDTQYF
>TRBV20-1|many|13|TRBD2|TRBJ2-1
TGCAGTGCGCCAACTAGCGGGGGAAATGAGCAGTTCTTC
CSAPTSGGNEQFF
>TRBV6-2/TRBV6-3|NA|17|TRBD1|TRBJ1-4
TGTGCCAGCAGATCCGGGACAGGGGAACGTCCTAATGAAAAACTGTTTTTT
CASRSGTGERPNEKLFF
>TRBV9|few|14|NA|TRBJ2-7
TGTGCCAGCAGCCCCGGAGGTGTCGGTTACGAGCAGTACTTC
CASSPGGVGYEQYF
>TRBV18|few|15|NA|TRBJ2-1
TGTGCCAGCTCACCACCCGGGACACTTAACAATGAGCAGTTCTTC
CASSPPGTLNNEQFF
>TRBV29-1|many|12|NA|TRBJ2-3
TGCAGCGTTGCAGGGGCTATGGATACGCAGTATTTT
CSVAGAMDTQYF
>TRBV5-1|few|17|TRBD1|TRBJ2-7
TGCGCCAGCAGCCTGGACTGGACAGGCCAAAGTGGCTACGAGCAGTACTTC
CASSLDWTGQSGYEQYF